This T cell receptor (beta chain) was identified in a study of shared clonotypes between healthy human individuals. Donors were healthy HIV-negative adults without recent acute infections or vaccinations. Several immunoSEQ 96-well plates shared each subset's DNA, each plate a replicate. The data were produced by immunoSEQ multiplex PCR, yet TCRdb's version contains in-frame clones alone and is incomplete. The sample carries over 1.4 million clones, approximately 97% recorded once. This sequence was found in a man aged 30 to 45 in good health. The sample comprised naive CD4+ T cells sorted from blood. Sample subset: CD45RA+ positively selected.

The CDR3 loop reads CASSLGRREDYEQYF. CDR3 bases: TGCGCCAGCAGCTTGGGTAGGCGGGAGGACTACGAGCAGTACTTC. This chain uses TRBV5-1 with TRBJ2-7, with 8 bases that match TRBD2. The CDR3 runs to 15 residues. With V trimmed by 0 bases and J by 3 bases, 5 bases remained unmatched. CDR1 and CDR2 (germline): SGHRS, YFSETQ.